These T cell receptor beta chains were read from a single sample in a study of a mutant IDH1 vaccine in newly diagnosed glioma. Their antigen targets remain unknown. Libraries were prepared by immunoSEQ multiplex PCR; TCRdb keeps only in-frame clonotypes and omits some of them. The sample has some 30,000 clones, roughly 78% seen once; the top ten hold around 25%. The sample here was PBMCs, taken from a glioma patient whose treatment included an IDH1 peptide vaccine. These receptors all come from a young man with glioma. CDR3s leave out the opening cysteine and the closing phenylalanine or tryptophan. The order of the fields is J gene, D gene, V gene, CDR3 length, CDR3 protein. D genes are given only for firm matches.

j_gene: TRBJ1-2; d_gene: TRBD1; v_gene: TRBV4-3; len: 14; CDR3aa: ASSPYPTGIAYGYT
j_gene: TRBJ2-1; d_gene: NA; v_gene: TRBV15; len: 13; CDR3aa: ATSPGGDLWNEQF
j_gene: TRBJ1-2; d_gene: TRBD1; v_gene: TRBV4-3; len: 13; CDR3aa: ASSSHQTGLDGYT
j_gene: TRBJ1-4; d_gene: NA; v_gene: TRBV19; len: 9; CDR3aa: ASSIVGELF
j_gene: TRBJ1-1; d_gene: NA; v_gene: TRBV7-2; len: 10; CDR3aa: ASSSPNDKAF
j_gene: TRBJ2-1; d_gene: NA; v_gene: TRBV6-1; len: 9; CDR3aa: ASSYVDEQF
j_gene: TRBJ2-7; d_gene: NA; v_gene: TRBV29-1; len: 12; CDR3aa: SVQADLMGYEQY
j_gene: TRBJ1-1; d_gene: NA; v_gene: TRBV19; len: 9; CDR3aa: ASNGYTEAF
j_gene: TRBJ1-1; d_gene: NA; v_gene: TRBV7-9; len: 13; CDR3aa: ASGGHRGPNTEAF
j_gene: TRBJ2-6; d_gene: NA; v_gene: TRBV6-6; len: 11; CDR3aa: ASSISGANVLT
j_gene: TRBJ1-1; d_gene: NA; v_gene: TRBV2; len: 10; CDR3aa: ASSLTEAKAF
j_gene: TRBJ1-1; d_gene: NA; v_gene: TRBV9; len: 12; CDR3aa: ASSVATGLSEAF
j_gene: TRBJ2-7; d_gene: NA; v_gene: TRBV7-9; len: 10; CDR3aa: ASSLGSYEQY
j_gene: TRBJ2-5; d_gene: NA; v_gene: TRBV5-1; len: 13; CDR3aa: ASSLDGSSTETQY
j_gene: TRBJ2-5; d_gene: NA; v_gene: TRBV7-9; len: 11; CDR3aa: ASSPDNQETQY
j_gene: TRBJ2-3; d_gene: TRBD2; v_gene: TRBV11-2; len: 14; CDR3aa: ASSLGLADSTDTQY
j_gene: TRBJ1-3; d_gene: TRBD1; v_gene: TRBV13; len: 14; CDR3aa: ASSLDRGISGNTIY
j_gene: TRBJ1-2; d_gene: TRBD1; v_gene: TRBV6-5; len: 12; CDR3aa: ASSATGGDYGYT
j_gene: TRBJ1-5; d_gene: NA; v_gene: TRBV14; len: 11; CDR3aa: ASSQFRDQPQH
j_gene: TRBJ2-7; d_gene: NA; v_gene: TRBV29-1; len: 12; CDR3aa: SVEGAQGGYEQY
j_gene: TRBJ1-6; d_gene: NA; v_gene: TRBV11-2; len: 10; CDR3aa: ASSLVNSPLH
j_gene: TRBJ2-3; d_gene: TRBD2; v_gene: TRBV19; len: 16; CDR3aa: ASSIDIAGGPSTDTQY
j_gene: TRBJ1-1; d_gene: NA; v_gene: TRBV6-5; len: 9; CDR3aa: ASIGNTEAF
j_gene: TRBJ1-1; d_gene: NA; v_gene: TRBV5-8; len: 12; CDR3aa: ASSPIGGNTEAF
j_gene: TRBJ1-2; d_gene: NA; v_gene: TRBV5-1; len: 13; CDR3aa: ASSLKQGSGYGYT
j_gene: TRBJ1-5; d_gene: NA; v_gene: TRBV25-1; len: 12; CDR3aa: ASSESGTGQPQH
j_gene: TRBJ1-1; d_gene: NA; v_gene: TRBV10-3; len: 12; CDR3aa: ATSASGTNTEAF
j_gene: TRBJ2-7; d_gene: NA; v_gene: TRBV10-1; len: 12; CDR3aa: ASSDDRAELEQY
j_gene: TRBJ1-2; d_gene: TRBD1; v_gene: TRBV15; len: 13; CDR3aa: ATSRKDRVSYGYT
j_gene: TRBJ2-3; d_gene: TRBD2; v_gene: TRBV6-6; len: 13; CDR3aa: ASSRLAGEGDTQY
j_gene: TRBJ1-6; d_gene: NA; v_gene: TRBV6-6; len: 12; CDR3aa: ASTYRQANSPLH
j_gene: TRBJ1-1; d_gene: TRBD1; v_gene: TRBV28; len: 14; CDR3aa: ASSLTGYEVNTEAF
j_gene: TRBJ1-1; d_gene: NA; v_gene: TRBV6-5; len: 13; CDR3aa: ASSYGGAGNTEAF
j_gene: TRBJ2-5; d_gene: TRBD1; v_gene: TRBV18; len: 14; CDR3aa: ASSPDRADIGETQY
j_gene: TRBJ1-1; d_gene: NA; v_gene: TRBV11-2; len: 11; CDR3aa: ASSREVDEEAF
j_gene: TRBJ1-4; d_gene: NA; v_gene: TRBV10-2; len: 10; CDR3aa: ATRGAGEKLF
j_gene: TRBJ2-1; d_gene: TRBD2; v_gene: TRBV7-8; len: 12; CDR3aa: ASSFLAGGIEQF
j_gene: TRBJ2-2; d_gene: NA; v_gene: TRBV11-2; len: 12; CDR3aa: ASQQGRGTGELF
j_gene: TRBJ1-5; d_gene: TRBD1; v_gene: TRBV19; len: 13; CDR3aa: ASSTGQGGWQPQH
j_gene: TRBJ2-5; d_gene: NA; v_gene: TRBV27; len: 13; CDR3aa: ASSLNRDTQETQY
j_gene: TRBJ2-6; d_gene: NA; v_gene: TRBV5-8; len: 14; CDR3aa: ASSLVRRSGANVLT
j_gene: TRBJ2-7; d_gene: TRBD1; v_gene: TRBV2; len: 12; CDR3aa: ASSVGQSSYEQY
j_gene: TRBJ1-5; d_gene: NA; v_gene: TRBV2; len: 13; CDR3aa: ASSAQTYSNQPQH
j_gene: TRBJ1-3; d_gene: NA; v_gene: TRBV29-1; len: 9; CDR3aa: SFHSGNTIY
j_gene: TRBJ2-5; d_gene: TRBD1; v_gene: TRBV15; len: 13; CDR3aa: ATSRTTGTDGTQY
j_gene: TRBJ2-1; d_gene: TRBD1; v_gene: TRBV6-5; len: 12; CDR3aa: ASSPRTGANEQF
j_gene: TRBJ1-4; d_gene: NA; v_gene: TRBV2; len: 12; CDR3aa: ASSEAGYNEKLF
j_gene: TRBJ2-3; d_gene: NA; v_gene: TRBV6-6; len: 11; CDR3aa: ASSYPAADTQY
j_gene: TRBJ2-7; d_gene: NA; v_gene: TRBV7-2; len: 12; CDR3aa: ASSPRDRGYEQY
j_gene: TRBJ1-2; d_gene: NA; v_gene: TRBV30; len: 12; CDR3aa: AWSPPGRQEGYT
j_gene: TRBJ2-7; d_gene: NA; v_gene: TRBV30; len: 10; CDR3aa: AWSVDEYEQY
j_gene: TRBJ1-4; d_gene: NA; v_gene: TRBV4-1; len: 13; CDR3aa: ASSQGQGRHEKLF
j_gene: TRBJ2-7; d_gene: NA; v_gene: TRBV30; len: 12; CDR3aa: AWSVVRGEGEQY
j_gene: TRBJ2-3; d_gene: TRBD2; v_gene: TRBV2; len: 16; CDR3aa: ASSEVAGGPVGTDTQY
j_gene: TRBJ1-4; d_gene: NA; v_gene: TRBV5-6; len: 14; CDR3aa: ASSFTGDATNEKLF